The 7 T cell receptor beta chains listed next were all sequenced from one sample in a study of OX40 agonist ivuxolimab in advanced cancers. Here immunoSEQ multiplex PCR was the method, and the copy in TCRdb shows in-frame clones only, minus some. The repertoire has under 100,000 clones, 90% of them found once; the top ten carry roughly 0.16%. Here the sequenced sample was CD4+ or CD8+ T cells sorted from blood, taken in a trial of the OX40 agonist ivuxolimab. The source is an adult with an advanced solid tumor such as melanoma, head and neck, liver or kidney cancer.

The gene calls are TRBV7-8 and TRBJ2-5; D is possibly TRBD1 (7 bases). TRBJ2-7 matches the DNA end more closely, so the J call is doubtful. The germline V gene has CDR1 SGHVS and CDR2 FQNEAQ. The CDR3 totals 13 residues. The CDR3 region has the DNA TGTGCCAGCAGCTTACAGGGGGGCTACGAGCAGTACTTC. Its translation is CASSLQGGYEQYF.

The rearrangement joins TRBV7-9 to TRBJ1-3; D is unclear. The CDR3 is 13 amino acids. Per the germline V gene, CDR1 is SEHNR and CDR2 is FQNEAQ (reference sequence). Trimming removed 5 bases at V and 3 bases at J, with 8 bases between. The CDR3 DNA is TGTGCCAGCAGCACACGCAGTGGAAACACCATATATTTT. Protein product: CASSTRSGNTIYF.

The chain joins TRBV25-1 to TRBJ2-1; D remains unclear. This CDR3 spans 15 amino acids. Trimming took off 4 bases at V and 4 bases at J, with 14 bases between the two ends. From germline, CDR1 is MGHDK and CDR2 SYGVNS. CDR3 bases: TGTGCCAGCAGTGGGAGACTGCACCTTTACAATGAGCAGTTCTTC. Translated: CASSGRLHLYNEQFF.

The gene calls are TRBV19 and TRBJ1-1; D is perhaps TRBD1 (5 bases). Germline V CDR1 and CDR2: LNHDA, SQIVND (reference sequence). V was trimmed by 0 bases and J by 3 bases, leaving 11 bases between them. The CDR3 consists of 15 residues. The CDR3 DNA reads as TGTGCCAGTAGTATAGAGGGACTCGGATACACTGAAGCTTTCTTT. Amino acid sequence: CASSIEGLGYTEAFF.

The rearrangement joins TRBV5-1 to TRBJ2-3; 15 nucleotides agree with TRBD2. The V and J ends lost 4 bases and 1 base, in that order; junction bases with no gene match: 7. CDR3 length: 18 amino acids. Germline CDR1 SGHRS, CDR2 YFSETQ. CDR3 protein: CASSPGLAGGSGTDTQYF. For the CDR3, the DNA is TGCGCCAGCAGCCCTGGACTAGCGGGGGGGAGTGGCACAGATACGCAGTATTTT.

The chain combines TRBV5-6 with TRBJ2-1, with D uncertain. The CDR3 is made up of 16 amino acids. Trimming shortened V by 0 bases and J by 0 bases, and 10 bases separated the two germline ends. Germline lookup yields CDR1 SGHDT and CDR2 YYEEEE. The CDR3 is CASSLVGPSSYNEQFF. As DNA, the CDR3 is TGTGCCAGCAGCTTGGTTGGACCGAGCTCCTACAATGAGCAGTTCTTC.

As regards this clone: In the same sample, other DNA sequences code for this CDR3. The chain recombines TRBV2 with TRBJ1-2; a possible D gene is TRBD1 (5 bases). Trimming shortened V by 3 bases and J by 8 bases, and 13 bases separated the two germline ends. Germline CDR1 and CDR2: SNHLY and FYNNEI. The CDR3 is 13 amino acids. CDR3 sequence reads: CASSDGGKVGYTF. In DNA, the CDR3 is TGTGCCAGCAGTGATGGGGGTAAAGTCGGCTACACCTTC. Together with reference TRBV2 and TRBJ1-2, the CDR3 gives the full variable domain: EPEVTQTPSHQVTQMGQEVILRCVPISNHLYFYWYRQILGQKVEFLVSFYNNEISEKSEIFDDQFSVERPDGSNFTLKIRSTKLEDSAMYFCASSDGGKVGYTFGSGTRLTVV.